This entry is about one TCR beta chain. Its cognate antigen is unknown. Original data processing: A productive frequency of 2.59 x 10-5 was the lowest detectable. Profiled with immunoSEQ multiplex PCR; TCRdb holds only in-frame clones, not every one. The D gene and trimming were derived from the DNA, and the V and J assignments and clone size from that table. The sample includes over 35,000 clones, roughly 80% of them seen just once. Buffy coats from healthy blood donors served as controls. These data are taken from a study of STAT5B mutations in CD4+ large granular lymphocyte leukemia. General study findings and limits: Top patient clones used TRBV06 genes more often: 8/27 versus 2/35 in controls.

V was pared by 0 bases and J by 3 bases, with 4 bases of the junction left unmatched. The V gene's germline CDR1 is MNHEY and CDR2 SVGAGI. The CDR3 is 16 residues long. This sequence originates from a human donor in good health. The sequencing input was CD4+ T cells from blood buffy coats. The J gene is TRBJ2-7, the V gene TRBV6-5, with TRBD2 identical over 11 bases. For the CDR3, the DNA is TGTGCCAGCAGTTACTCACTAGCGGGGGCTTACTACGAGCAGTACTTC. Its protein is CASSYSLAGAYYEQYF.